This paragraph covers one T cell receptor beta chain sequence. Noted time point: pre-sensitization, week 0. Treatment in this sample: therapeutic diphenylcyclopropenone sensitization with weekly scalp DPC. Blood collection took place prior to placing each patch test. The data were obtained in a study of human T cells and chemical hapten exposure. The CDR3 contains 12 residues. The V end lost 2 bases, the J end lost 7 bases, and 7 bases lay between the germline ends. Authors' analysis steps: Sample TCR totals centred on a median of 95,638, ranging roughly 23,224 to 700,000. A single record per CDR3 protein comes from TCRdb applying MiXCR to the RACE reads. Here the V and J calls rest on TCRdb's processing, not on the authors' analysis. This sample yields about 260,000 distinct CDR3 sequences, of which 7% to 10% are seen a single time; 2.3% belongs to the top ten.

Sequences were derived from whole blood, sampled in connection with sensitization to the hapten diphenylcyclopropenone (DPC). This TCR was sampled from a woman in her 40s with alopecia areata. Some clones in this sample may be carry-over from other donors' samples. The chain combines TRBV12-3 or TRBV12-4 with TRBJ2-3; D is unresolved. The CDR3 DNA sequence: TGTGCCAGCAGTTTACCACAGAATACGCAGTATTTT. This encodes CASSLPQNTQYF.